This paragraph reports one TCR beta chain. The CDR3 has 12 amino acids. Germline loops: CDR1 GTSNPN, CDR2 SVGIG (reference sequence). With 4 bases clipped from V and 5 bases from J, the junction kept 1 base outside the gene matches. The data are from a study of cytomegalovirus exposure and HLA in healthy donors. The table came from immunoSEQ multiplex PCR; TCRdb's copy has only in-frame clones and leaves some out. Of around 200,000 clones in the sample, around 80% were seen once. The TCR sequence derives from a woman aged 25 to 39 in good health and CMV-seronegative. Specimen: PBMCs. The chain couples TRBV30 to TRBJ1-4; 7 bases line up with TRBD1. CDR3 bases: TGTGCCTGGACAGGGGGGAATGAAAAACTGTTTTTT. Translated: CAWTGGNEKLFF.